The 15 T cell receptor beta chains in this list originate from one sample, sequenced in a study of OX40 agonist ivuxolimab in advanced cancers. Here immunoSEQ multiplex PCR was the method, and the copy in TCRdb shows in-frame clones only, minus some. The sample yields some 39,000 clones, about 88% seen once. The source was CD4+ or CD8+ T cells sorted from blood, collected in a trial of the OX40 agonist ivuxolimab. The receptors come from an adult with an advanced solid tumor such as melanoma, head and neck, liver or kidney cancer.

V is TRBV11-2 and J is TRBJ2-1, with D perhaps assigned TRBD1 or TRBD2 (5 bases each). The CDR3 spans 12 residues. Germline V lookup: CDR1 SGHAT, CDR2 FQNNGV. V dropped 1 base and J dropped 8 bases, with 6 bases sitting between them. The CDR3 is CASSLAGHEQFF. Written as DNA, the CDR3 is TGTGCCAGCAGCTTAGCGGGGCATGAGCAGTTCTTC.

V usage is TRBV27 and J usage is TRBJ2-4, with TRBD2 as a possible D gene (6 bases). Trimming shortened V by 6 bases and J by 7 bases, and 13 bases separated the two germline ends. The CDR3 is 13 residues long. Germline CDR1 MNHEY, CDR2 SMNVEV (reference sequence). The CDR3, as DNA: TGTGCCAGCAGAATGACTGGGGGGAACATTCAGTACTTC. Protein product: CASRMTGGNIQYF.

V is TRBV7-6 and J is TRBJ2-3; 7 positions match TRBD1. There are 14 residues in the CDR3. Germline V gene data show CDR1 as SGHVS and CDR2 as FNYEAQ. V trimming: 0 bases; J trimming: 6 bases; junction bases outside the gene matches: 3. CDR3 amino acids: CASSLAHRGDTQYF. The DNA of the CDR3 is TGTGCCAGCAGCTTAGCGCACAGGGGTGATACGCAGTATTTT.

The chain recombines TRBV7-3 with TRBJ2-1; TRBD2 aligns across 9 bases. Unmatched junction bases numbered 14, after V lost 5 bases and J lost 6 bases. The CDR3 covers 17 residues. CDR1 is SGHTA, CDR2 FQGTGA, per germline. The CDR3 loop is CASSPKSAGGLSNEQFF. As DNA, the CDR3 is TGTGCCAGCAGCCCTAAATCAGCGGGAGGCTTAAGCAATGAGCAGTTCTTC.

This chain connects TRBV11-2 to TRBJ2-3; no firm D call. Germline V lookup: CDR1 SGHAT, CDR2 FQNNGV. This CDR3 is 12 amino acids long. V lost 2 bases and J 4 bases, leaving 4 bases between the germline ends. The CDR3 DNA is TGTGCCAGCAGCTTAATTTCAGATACGCAGTATTTT. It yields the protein CASSLISDTQYF.

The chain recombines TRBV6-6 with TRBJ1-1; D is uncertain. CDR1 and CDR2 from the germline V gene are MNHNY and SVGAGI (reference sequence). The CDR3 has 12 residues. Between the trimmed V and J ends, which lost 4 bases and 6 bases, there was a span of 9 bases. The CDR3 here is CASSFTVAEAFF. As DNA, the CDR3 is TGTGCCAGCAGTTTCACGGTGGCTGAAGCTTTCTTT.

The CDR3 reads CASSNDVGRSYGYTF. CDR3 DNA: TGTGCCAGCAGCAATGACGTAGGCAGGAGCTATGGCTACACCTTC. The chain recombines TRBV21-1 with TRBJ1-2. TRBV21-1 is a known pseudogene. CDR3 length equals 15 residues.

CDR3 nucleotides: TGTGCCAGCAGCCGCTTGGAGACAGCGATGAACACCGGGGAGCTGTTTTTT. This encodes CASSRLETAMNTGELFF. V usage is TRBV27 and J usage is TRBJ2-2; possibly TRBD1 for D (5 bases). Germline assignment: CDR1 MNHEY and CDR2 SMNVEV (reference sequence). The germline V and J ends were trimmed by 6 bases and 1 base, with 18 bases remaining between them. This CDR3 contains 17 residues.

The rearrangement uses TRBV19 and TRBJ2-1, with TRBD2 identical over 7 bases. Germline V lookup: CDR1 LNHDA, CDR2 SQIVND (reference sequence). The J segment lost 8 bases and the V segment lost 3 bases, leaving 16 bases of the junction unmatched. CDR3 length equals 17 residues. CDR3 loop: CASSMARGLGAGDEQFF. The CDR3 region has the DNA TGTGCCAGTAGTATGGCCCGAGGACTAGGGGCGGGAGATGAGCAGTTCTTC.

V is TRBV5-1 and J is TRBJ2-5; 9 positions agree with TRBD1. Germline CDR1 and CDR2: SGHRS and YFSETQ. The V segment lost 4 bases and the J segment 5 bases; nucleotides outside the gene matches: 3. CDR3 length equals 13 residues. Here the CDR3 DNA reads TGCGCCAGCAGCACAGGGGGCGCGGAGACCCAGTACTTC. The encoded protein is CASSTGGAETQYF.

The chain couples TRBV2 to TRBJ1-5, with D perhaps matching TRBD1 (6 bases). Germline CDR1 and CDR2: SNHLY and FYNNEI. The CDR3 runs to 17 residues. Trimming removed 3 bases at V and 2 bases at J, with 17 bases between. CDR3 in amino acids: CASSDDPEGGGNQPQHF. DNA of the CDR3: TGTGCCAGCAGTGACGATCCAGAGGGGGGGGGCAATCAGCCCCAGCATTTT.

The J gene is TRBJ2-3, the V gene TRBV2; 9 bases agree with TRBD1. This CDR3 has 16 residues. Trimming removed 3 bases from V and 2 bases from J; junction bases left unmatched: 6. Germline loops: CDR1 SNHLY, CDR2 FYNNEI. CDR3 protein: CASSEGTGFSTDTQYF. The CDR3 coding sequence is TGTGCCAGCAGTGAGGGGACAGGGTTTTCCACAGATACGCAGTATTTT.

The CDR3 bases are TGCAGCGTTGAAGCGACTGCCTCCTACGAGCAGTACTTC. Translated, it gives CSVEATASYEQYF. The chain couples TRBV29-1 to TRBJ2-7; D is undetermined. The CDR3 runs to 13 residues. Trimming removed 1 base at V and 0 bases at J, with 7 bases between. Germline CDR1 reads SQVTM; CDR2 reads ANQGSEA.

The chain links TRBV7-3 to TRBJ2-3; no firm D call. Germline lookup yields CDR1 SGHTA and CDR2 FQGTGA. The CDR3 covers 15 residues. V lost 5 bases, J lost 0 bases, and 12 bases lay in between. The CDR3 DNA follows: TGTGCCAGCAGCCGTATTAGTTCGAGCACAGATACGCAGTATTTT. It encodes CASSRISSSTDTQYF.

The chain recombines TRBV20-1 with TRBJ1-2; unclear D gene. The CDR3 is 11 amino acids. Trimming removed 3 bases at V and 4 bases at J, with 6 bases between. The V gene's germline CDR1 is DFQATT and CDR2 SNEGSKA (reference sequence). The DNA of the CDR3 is TGCAGTGCTAGTGTGGGCTATGGCTACACCTTC. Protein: CSASVGYGYTF.